This T cell receptor beta chain was recorded in a study of human T cells and chemical hapten exposure. Study summary: DPC at 0.01% went onto the upper back in patch tests, read at 6 days. General study results and limits: TCRs above 1 in 1000 frequency did not change with DPC sensitization. There was alopecia in the donors, so their immune response may differ from that of healthy people.

The V and J ends lost 0 bases and 3 bases respectively, with 16 bases between them. This CDR3 spans 16 amino acids. From germline, CDR1 is SGHRS and CDR2 YFSETQ. Time point denoted: patch test 3, about 24 weeks after DPC sensitization. The treatment is: therapeutic diphenylcyclopropenone sensitization with weekly scalp DPC. Per the original data handling: Individual samples carried between about 23,224 and 750,000 TCRs, with 95,638 as the median. TCRdb processed the RACE reads anew with MiXCR; each CDR3 protein has one entry. TCRdb, rather than the study authors, made the V and J calls. This sample has under 200,000 distinct CDR3 sequences; roughly 25% occur once, and the top ten carry 2.1%. For this clonotype: What it binds is not known.

This sequence was found in a woman between 18 and 29 years old with alopecia areata. Some clones in this sample may be carry-over from other donors' samples. The sample consisted of whole blood, taken in connection with sensitization to the hapten diphenylcyclopropenone (DPC). The rearrangement uses TRBV5-1 and TRBJ2-7; possible D gene TRBD1, 6 bases. CDR3 region: CASSLGDTRQVYEQYF. CDR3 coding DNA: TGCGCCAGCAGCTTGGGGGATACCAGACAGGTCTACGAGCAGTACTTC.